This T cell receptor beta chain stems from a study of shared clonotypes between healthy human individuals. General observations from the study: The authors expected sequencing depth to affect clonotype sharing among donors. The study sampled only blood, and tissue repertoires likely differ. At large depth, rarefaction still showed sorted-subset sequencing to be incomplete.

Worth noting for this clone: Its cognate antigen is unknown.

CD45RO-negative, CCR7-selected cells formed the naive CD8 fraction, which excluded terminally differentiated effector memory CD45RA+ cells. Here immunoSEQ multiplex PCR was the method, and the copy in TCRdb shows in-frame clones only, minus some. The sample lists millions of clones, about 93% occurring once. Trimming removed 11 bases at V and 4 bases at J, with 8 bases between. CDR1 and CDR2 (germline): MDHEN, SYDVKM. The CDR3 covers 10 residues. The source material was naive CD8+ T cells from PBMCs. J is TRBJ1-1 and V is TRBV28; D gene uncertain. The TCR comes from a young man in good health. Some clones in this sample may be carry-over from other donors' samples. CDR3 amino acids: CASAVTEAFF. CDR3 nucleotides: TGTGCCTCGGCTGTCACTGAAGCTTTCTTT. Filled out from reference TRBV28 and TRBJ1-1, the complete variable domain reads DVKVTQSSRYLVKRTGEKVFLECVQDMDHENMFWYRQDPGLGLRLIYFSYDVKMKEKGDIPEGYSVSREKKERFSLILESASTNQTSMYLCASAVTEAFFGQGTRLTVV.